The clone carrying this T cell receptor (beta chain) appeared a few times. Its specificity is not known. TCRdb re-derived calls from the 5' RACE reads in MiXCR, one entry per CDR3 protein. The data show some 270,000 distinct CDR3 sequences, approximately 15% seen once. V lost 0 bases and J 7 bases, leaving 13 bases between the germline ends. The germline gives CDR1 SGHVS, CDR2 FQNEAQ. The CDR3 consists of 14 residues. This entry is derived from a study of T-cell memory formation after mild COVID-19. Study-wide findings and caveats: Nothing confirmed that second-wave clones peaking on day 37 were specific for SARS-CoV-2. Most CD4+ clones that shrank were in CM and EM, while CD8+ ones turned up in EMRA.

Sequenced input: PBMCs or a T cell subset sorted from them (not recorded which). The chain combines TRBV7-8 with TRBJ2-7; a possible D gene is TRBD1 (6 bases). The receptor's source is an adult woman who had mild COVID-19 (a few samples of this study predate the infection). Cell type and time point are not known. The CDR3 is CASSLARAGVEQYF. CDR3 bases: TGTGCCAGCAGCTTAGCGCGGGCAGGGGTTGAGCAGTACTTC.